This T cell receptor beta chain emerged from a study of cytomegalovirus exposure and HLA in healthy donors. The study, taken as a whole, reports: HLA allele associations emerged for around 15,000 TCR beta sequences in a later analysis, at 0.05 false discovery rate. Indistinguishable V segments, including TRBV6-2 and TRBV6-3, were excluded. Later analysis associated a missense DCLRE1C variant with TCR beta V- and J-gene trimming.

J was trimmed by 3 bases and V by 6 bases; bases with no gene match: 2. CDR3 length equals 12 residues. From germline, CDR1 is SGDLS and CDR2 YYNGEE. Vbeta (60) and Jbeta (13) primers were used in the PCR. Method: immunoSEQ multiplex PCR; TCRdb's copy keeps in-frame clones and lacks some. This sample carries approximately 79,000 clones, 70% to 80% of them seen once, and the ten largest clones take more than 8.5%. This clone showed up just a few times. Its cognate antigen is unknown. The chain links TRBV9 to TRBJ2-5; 7 bases fit TRBD2. The clonotype comes from a middle-aged man in good health and CMV-seropositive. The source material was PBMCs. The CDR3 loop is CASNRGEETQYF. The CDR3 DNA reads TGTGCCAGCAACCGGGGGGAAGAGACCCAGTACTTC. Full variable domain (rest looked up from reference TRBV9 and TRBJ2-5): DSGVTQTPKHLITATGQRVTLRCSPRSGDLSVYWYQQSLDQGLQFLIQYYNGEERAKGNILERFSAQQFPDLHSELNLSSLELGDSALYFCASNRGEETQYFGPGTRLLVL.